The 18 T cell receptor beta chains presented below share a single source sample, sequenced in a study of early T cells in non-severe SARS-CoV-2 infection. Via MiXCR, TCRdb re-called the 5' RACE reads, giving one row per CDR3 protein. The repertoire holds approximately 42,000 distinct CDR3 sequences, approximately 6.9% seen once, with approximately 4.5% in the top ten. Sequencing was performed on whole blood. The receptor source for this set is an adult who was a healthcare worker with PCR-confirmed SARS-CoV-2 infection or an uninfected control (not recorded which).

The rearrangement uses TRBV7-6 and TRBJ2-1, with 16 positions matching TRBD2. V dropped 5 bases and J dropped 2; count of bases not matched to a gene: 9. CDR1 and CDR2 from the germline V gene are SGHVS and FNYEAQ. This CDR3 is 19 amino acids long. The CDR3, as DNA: TGTGCCAGCAGCCCGCGGGGGACTAGCGGGGGGGCAACCTACAATGAGCAGTTCTTC. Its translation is CASSPRGTSGGATYNEQFF.

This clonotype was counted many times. The CDR3 DNA follows: TGTGCCACCAGTGACCCGGCGGGGAGGTGGTCATCCTACGAGCAGTACTTC. Amino acids: CATSDPAGRWSSYEQYF. The chain links TRBV24-1 to TRBJ2-7, with a possible D match to TRBD2 (6 bases). V was pared by 4 bases and J by 1 base, with 19 bases between. In germline, CDR1 is KGHDR, CDR2 SFDVKD. This CDR3 has 17 amino acids.

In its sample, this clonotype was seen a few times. The CDR3 protein is CASSEGLIFTDTQYF. CDR3 DNA sequence: TGTGCCAGCAGCGAGGGACTGATATTCACAGATACGCAGTATTTT. This rearrangement joins TRBV12-3 or TRBV12-4 to TRBJ2-3, with D possibly being TRBD2 (6 bases). The CDR3 has 15 amino acids. Trimming removed 6 bases from V and 2 bases from J, with 15 bases in between.

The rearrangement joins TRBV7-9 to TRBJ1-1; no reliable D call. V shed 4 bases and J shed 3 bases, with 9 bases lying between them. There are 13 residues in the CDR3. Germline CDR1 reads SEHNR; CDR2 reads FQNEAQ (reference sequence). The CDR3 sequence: CASSSDIHTEAFF. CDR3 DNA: TGTGCCAGCAGCTCAGACATCCACACTGAAGCTTTCTTT.

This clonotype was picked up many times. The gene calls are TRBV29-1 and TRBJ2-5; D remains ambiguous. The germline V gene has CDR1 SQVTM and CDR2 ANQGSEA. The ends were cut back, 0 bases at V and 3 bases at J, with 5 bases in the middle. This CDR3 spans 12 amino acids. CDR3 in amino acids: CSVEDSKETQYF. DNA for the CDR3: TGCAGCGTTGAAGACAGCAAAGAGACCCAGTACTTC. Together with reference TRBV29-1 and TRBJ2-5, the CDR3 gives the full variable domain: SAVISQKPSRDICQRGTSLTIQCQVDSQVTMMFWYRQQPGQSLTLIATANQGSEATYESGFVIDKFPISRPNLTFSTLTVSNMSPEDSSIYLCSVEDSKETQYFGPGTRLLVL.

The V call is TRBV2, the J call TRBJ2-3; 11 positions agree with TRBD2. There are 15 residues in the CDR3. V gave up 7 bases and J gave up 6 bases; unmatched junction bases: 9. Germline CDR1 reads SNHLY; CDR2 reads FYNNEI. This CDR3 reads CASNPTSGGPDTQYF. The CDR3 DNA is TGTGCCAGCAACCCCACTAGCGGGGGACCCGATACGCAGTATTTT.

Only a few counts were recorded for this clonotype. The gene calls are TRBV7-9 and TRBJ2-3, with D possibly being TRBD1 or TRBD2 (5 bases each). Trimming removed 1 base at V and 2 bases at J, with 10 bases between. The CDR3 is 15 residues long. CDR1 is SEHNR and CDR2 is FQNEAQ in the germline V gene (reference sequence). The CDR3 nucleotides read TGTGCCAGCAGCTTAGGGGGACCTCACACAGATACGCAGTATTTT. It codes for CASSLGGPHTDTQYF.

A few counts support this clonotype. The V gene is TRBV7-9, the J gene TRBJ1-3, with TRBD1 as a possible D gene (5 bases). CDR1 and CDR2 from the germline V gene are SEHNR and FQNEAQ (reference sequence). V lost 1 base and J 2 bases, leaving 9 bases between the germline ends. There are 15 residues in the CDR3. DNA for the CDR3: TGTGCCAGCAGCTTAGTGGGGGAAGCTGGAAACACCATATATTTT. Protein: CASSLVGEAGNTIYF.

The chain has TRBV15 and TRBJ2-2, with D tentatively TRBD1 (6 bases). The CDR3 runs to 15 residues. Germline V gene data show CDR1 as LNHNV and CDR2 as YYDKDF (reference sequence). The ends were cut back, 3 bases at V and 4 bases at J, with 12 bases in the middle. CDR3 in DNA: TGTGCCACCAGCAGTCGACAGGTTGGCACCGGGGAGCTGTTTTTT. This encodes CATSSRQVGTGELFF.

CDR3 bases: TGTGCCAGCAGCTTCTCGTGGACAGGGGGTTTTGAAGCTTTCTTT. Its protein product is CASSFSWTGGFEAFF. The chain employs TRBV7-3 and TRBJ1-1; 10 positions agree with TRBD1. J gave up 7 bases and V 3 bases, and 8 bases lay outside the gene matches. CDR1 is SGHTA and CDR2 is FQGTGA in the germline V gene. CDR3 size: 15 residues.

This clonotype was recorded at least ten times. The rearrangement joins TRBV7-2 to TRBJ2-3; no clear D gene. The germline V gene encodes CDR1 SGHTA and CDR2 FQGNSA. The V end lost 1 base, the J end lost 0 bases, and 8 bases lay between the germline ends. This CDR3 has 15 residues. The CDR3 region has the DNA TGTGCCAGCAGCTTAGGAGCCAAGAGCACAGATACGCAGTATTTT. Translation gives CASSLGAKSTDTQYF.

The CDR3 loop is CSAHPGRQGTEKLFF. In DNA, the CDR3 is TGCAGTGCACACCCTGGACGGCAGGGTACTGAAAAACTGTTTTTT. The rearrangement joins TRBV20-1 to TRBJ1-4; possibly TRBD1 for D (5 bases). The CDR3 extends over 15 amino acids. The V end was cut by 6 bases, the J end by 7 bases, with 21 bases between. Germline lookup yields CDR1 DFQATT and CDR2 SNEGSKA (reference sequence).

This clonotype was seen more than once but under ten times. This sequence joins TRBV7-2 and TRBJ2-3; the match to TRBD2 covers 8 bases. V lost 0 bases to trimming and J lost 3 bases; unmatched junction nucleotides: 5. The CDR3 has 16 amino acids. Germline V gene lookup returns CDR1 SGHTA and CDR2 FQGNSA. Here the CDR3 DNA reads TGTGCCAGCAGCTTAGCCGGGGGGGCCGGGACAGATACGCAGTATTTT. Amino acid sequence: CASSLAGGAGTDTQYF.

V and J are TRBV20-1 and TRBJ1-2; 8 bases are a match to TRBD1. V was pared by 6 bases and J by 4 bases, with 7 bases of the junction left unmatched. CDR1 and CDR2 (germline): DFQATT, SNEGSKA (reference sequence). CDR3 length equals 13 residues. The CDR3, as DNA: TGCAGTGCCCCGACAGGGGCCTTCTATGGCTACACCTTC. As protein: CSAPTGAFYGYTF.

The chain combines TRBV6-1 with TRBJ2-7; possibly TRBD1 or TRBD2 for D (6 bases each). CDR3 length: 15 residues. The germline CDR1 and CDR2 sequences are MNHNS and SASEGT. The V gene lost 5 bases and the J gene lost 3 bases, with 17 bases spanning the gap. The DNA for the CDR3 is TGTGCCAGCAGTACCCACAAGGGGGGTAACTACGAGCAGTACTTC. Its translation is CASSTHKGGNYEQYF.

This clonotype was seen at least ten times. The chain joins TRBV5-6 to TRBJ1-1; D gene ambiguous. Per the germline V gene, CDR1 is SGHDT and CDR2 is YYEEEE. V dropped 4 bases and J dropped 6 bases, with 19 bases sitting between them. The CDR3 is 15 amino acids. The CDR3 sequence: CASSRRADRDAEAFF. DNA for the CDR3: TGTGCCAGCAGCCGAAGGGCCGACCGGGATGCTGAAGCTTTCTTT.

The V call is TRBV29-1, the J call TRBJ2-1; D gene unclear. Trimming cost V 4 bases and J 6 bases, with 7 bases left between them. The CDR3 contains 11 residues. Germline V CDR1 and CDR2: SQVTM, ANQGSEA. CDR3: CSVVWGNEQFF. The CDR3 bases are TGCAGCGTTGTCTGGGGCAATGAGCAGTTCTTC.

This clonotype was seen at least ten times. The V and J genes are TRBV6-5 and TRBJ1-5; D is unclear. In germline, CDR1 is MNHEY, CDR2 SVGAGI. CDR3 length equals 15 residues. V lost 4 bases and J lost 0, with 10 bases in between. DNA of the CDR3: TGTGCCAGCAGTTCTACAGCATATAGCAATCAGCCCCAGCATTTT. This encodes CASSSTAYSNQPQHF.